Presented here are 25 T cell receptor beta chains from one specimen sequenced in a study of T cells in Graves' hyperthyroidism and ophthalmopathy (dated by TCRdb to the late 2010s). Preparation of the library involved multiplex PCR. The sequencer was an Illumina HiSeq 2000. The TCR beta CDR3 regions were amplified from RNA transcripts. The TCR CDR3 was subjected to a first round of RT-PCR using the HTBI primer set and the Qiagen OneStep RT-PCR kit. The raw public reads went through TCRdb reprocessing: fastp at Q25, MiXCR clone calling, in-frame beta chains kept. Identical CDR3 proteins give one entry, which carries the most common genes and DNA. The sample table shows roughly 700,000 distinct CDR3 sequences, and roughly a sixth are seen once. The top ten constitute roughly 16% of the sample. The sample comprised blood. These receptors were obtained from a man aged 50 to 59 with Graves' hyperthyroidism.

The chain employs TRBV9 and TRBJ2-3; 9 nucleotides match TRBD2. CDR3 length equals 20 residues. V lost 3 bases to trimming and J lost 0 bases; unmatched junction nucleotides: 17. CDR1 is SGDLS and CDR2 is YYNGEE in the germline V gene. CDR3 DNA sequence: TGTGCCAGCAGCGAATACCGACTGGGCGGGAGGGAGCCTAGCACAGATACGCAGTATTTT. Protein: CASSEYRLGGREPSTDTQYF.

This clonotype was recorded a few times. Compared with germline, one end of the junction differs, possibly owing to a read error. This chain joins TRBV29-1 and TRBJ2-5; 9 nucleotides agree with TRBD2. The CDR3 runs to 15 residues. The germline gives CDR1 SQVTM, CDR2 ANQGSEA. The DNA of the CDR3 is TGCAGCGTCGAAGGACTAGCGCCAGTCCAAGAGACCCAGTACTTC. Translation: CSVEGLAPVQETQYF. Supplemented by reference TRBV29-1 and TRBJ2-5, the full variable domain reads SAVISQKPSRDICQRGTSLTIQCQVDSQVTMMFWYRQQPGQSLTLIATANQGSEATYESGFVIDKFPISRPNLTFSTLTVSNMSPEDSSIYLCSVEGLAPVQETQYFGPGTRLLVL.

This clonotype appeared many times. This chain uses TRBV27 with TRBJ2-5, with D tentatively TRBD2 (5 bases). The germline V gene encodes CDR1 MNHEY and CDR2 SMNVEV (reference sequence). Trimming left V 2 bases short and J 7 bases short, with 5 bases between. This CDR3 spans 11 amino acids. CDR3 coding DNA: TGTGCCAGCAGTTTAGGGAGGACCCAGTACTTC. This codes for CASSLGRTQYF.

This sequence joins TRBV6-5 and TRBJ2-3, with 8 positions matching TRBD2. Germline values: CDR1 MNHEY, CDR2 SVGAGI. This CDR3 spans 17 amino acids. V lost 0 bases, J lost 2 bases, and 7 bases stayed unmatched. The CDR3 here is CASSYSSVAGYTDTQYF. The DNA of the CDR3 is TGTGCCAGCAGTTACTCGTCGGTAGCGGGATACACAGATACGCAGTATTTT.

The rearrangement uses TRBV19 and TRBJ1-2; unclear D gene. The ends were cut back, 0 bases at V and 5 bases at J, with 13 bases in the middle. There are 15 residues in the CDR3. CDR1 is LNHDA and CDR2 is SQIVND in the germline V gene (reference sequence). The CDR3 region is CASSIDLDRRYGYTF. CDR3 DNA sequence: TGTGCCAGTAGTATAGACCTCGACCGTCGTTATGGCTACACCTTC.

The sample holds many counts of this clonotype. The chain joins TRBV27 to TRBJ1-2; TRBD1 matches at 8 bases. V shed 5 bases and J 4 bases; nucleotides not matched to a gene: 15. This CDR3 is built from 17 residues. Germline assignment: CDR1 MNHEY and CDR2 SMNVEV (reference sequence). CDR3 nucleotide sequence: TGTGCCAGCAGTGCTTCCCCTTCGACAGGGGACCCCTATGGCTACACCTTC. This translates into CASSASPSTGDPYGYTF.

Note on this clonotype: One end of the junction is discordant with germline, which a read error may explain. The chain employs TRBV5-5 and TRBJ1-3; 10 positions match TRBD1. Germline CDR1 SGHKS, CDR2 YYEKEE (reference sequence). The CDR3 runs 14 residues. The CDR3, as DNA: TGTGCCAGCAGCCCAGGCGCGGGACAGGGGTCCAAGAATTTT. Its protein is CASSPGAGQGSKNF.

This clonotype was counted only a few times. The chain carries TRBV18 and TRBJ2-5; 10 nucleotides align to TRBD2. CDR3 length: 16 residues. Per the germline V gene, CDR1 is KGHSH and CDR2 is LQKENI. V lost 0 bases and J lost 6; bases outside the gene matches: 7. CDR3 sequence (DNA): TGTGCCAGCTCACCACCGCCTAGCGGGAGTAGAAAGACCCAGTACTTC. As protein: CASSPPPSGSRKTQYF.

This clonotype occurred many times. The CDR3 loop reads CASSEGGATNEKLFF. The CDR3 DNA reads as TGTGCCAGCAGTGAAGGGGGGGCAACTAATGAAAAACTGTTTTTT. V is TRBV6-1 and J is TRBJ1-4; a weak D match, TRBD1 (5 bases). From germline, CDR1 is MNHNS and CDR2 SASEGT. The CDR3 consists of 15 residues. V was shortened by 1 base and J by 0 bases, with 6 bases between the two germline ends.

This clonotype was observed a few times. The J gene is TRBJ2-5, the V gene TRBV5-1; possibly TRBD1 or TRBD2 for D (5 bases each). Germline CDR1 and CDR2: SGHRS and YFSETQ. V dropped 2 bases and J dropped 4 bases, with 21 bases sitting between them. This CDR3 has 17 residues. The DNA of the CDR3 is TGCGCCAGCAGCTTTAAGGAGGCCGGGACGGAACGAGAGACCCAGTACTTC. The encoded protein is CASSFKEAGTERETQYF.

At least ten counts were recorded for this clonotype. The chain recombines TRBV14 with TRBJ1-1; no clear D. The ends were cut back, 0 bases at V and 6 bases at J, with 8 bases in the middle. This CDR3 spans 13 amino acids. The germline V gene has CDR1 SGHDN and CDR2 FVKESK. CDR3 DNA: TGTGCCAGCAGCCAAGATTTTCGAGCTGAAGCTTTCTTT. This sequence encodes CASSQDFRAEAFF.

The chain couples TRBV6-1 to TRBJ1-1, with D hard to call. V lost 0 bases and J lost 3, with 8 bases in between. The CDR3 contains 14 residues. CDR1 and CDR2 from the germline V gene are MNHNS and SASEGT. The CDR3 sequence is CASSEATGYTEAFF. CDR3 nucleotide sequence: TGTGCCAGCAGTGAAGCGACGGGGTACACTGAAGCTTTCTTT.

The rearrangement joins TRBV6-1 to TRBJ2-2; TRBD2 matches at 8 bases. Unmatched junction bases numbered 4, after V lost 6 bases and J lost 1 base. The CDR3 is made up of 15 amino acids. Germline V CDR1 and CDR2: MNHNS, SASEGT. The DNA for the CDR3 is TGTGCCAGCAGGCCGGGACTAGGGAACACCGGGGAGCTGTTTTTT. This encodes CASRPGLGNTGELFF.

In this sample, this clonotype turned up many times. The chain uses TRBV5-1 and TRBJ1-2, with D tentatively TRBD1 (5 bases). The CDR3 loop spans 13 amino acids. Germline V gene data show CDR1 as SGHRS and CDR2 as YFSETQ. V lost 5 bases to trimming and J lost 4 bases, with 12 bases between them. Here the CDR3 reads CASRRPGTYGYTF. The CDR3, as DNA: TGCGCCAGCAGACGGCCAGGGACCTATGGCTACACCTTC.

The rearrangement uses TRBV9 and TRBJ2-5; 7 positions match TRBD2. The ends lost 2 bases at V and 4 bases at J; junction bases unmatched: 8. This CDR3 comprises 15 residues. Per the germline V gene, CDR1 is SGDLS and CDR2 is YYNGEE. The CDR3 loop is CASSVYGRPTETQYF. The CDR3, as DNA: TGTGCCAGCAGCGTTTACGGGAGGCCTACAGAGACCCAGTACTTC.

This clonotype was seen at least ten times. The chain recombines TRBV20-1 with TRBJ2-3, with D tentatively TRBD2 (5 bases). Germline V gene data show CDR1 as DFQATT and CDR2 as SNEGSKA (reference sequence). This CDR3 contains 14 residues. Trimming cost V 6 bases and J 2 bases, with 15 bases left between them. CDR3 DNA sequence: TGCAGTGCACTAGGGAAAGGGATCACAGATACGCAGTATTTT. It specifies CSALGKGITDTQYF.

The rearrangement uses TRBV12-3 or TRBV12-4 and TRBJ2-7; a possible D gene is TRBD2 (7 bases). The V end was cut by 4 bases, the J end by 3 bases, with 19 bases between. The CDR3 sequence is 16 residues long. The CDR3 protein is CASSSLGAGVDYEQYF. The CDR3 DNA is TGTGCCAGCAGTTCACTGGGGGCGGGAGTAGACTACGAGCAGTACTTC.

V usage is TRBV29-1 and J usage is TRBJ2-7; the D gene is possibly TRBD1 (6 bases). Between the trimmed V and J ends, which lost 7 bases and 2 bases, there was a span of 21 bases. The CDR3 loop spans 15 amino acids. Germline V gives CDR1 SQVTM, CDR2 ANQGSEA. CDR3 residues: CSAIETLTGTYEQYF. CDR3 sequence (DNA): TGCAGCGCCATCGAGACCCTGACAGGAACCTACGAGCAGTACTTC.

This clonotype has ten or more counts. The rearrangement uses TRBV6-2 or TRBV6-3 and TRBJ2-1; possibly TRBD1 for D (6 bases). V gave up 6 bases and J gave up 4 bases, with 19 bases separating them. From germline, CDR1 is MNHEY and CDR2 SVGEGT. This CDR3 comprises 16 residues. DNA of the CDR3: TGTGCCAGCAGACCAAACATCGGGACAAAATACAATGAGCAGTTCTTC. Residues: CASRPNIGTKYNEQFF.

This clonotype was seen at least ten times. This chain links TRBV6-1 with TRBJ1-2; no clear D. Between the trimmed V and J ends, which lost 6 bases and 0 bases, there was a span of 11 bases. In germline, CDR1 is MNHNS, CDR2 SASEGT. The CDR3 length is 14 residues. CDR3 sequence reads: CASSPTATNYGYTF. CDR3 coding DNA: TGTGCCAGCAGCCCCACGGCTACTAACTATGGCTACACCTTC.

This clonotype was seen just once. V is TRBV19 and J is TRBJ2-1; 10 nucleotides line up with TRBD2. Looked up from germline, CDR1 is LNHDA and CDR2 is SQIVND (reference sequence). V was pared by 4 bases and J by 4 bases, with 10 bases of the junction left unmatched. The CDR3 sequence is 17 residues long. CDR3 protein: CASSRGASGRSYNEQFF. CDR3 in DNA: TGTGCCAGTAGTAGGGGGGCTAGCGGGAGATCATACAATGAGCAGTTCTTC. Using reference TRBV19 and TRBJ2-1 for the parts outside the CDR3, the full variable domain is DGGITQSPKYLFRKEGQNVTLSCEQNLNHDAMYWYRQDPGQGLRLIYYSQIVNDFQKGDIAEGYSVSREKKESFPLTVTSAQKNPTAFYLCASSRGASGRSYNEQFFGPGTRLTVL.

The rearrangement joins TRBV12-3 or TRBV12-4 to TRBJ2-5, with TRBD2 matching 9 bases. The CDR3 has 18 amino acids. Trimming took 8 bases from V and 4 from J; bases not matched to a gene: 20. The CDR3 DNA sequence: TGTGCCAGCGTCTGGCTGAACCTTAGCGGGAGAAGAGGAGAGACCCAGTACTTC. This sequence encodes CASVWLNLSGRRGETQYF.

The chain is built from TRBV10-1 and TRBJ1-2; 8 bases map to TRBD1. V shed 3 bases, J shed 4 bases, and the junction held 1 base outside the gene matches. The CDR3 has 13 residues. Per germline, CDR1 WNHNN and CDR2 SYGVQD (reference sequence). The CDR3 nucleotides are TGCGCCAGCAGTGACACAGGGGGCTATGGCTACACCTTC. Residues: CASSDTGGYGYTF.

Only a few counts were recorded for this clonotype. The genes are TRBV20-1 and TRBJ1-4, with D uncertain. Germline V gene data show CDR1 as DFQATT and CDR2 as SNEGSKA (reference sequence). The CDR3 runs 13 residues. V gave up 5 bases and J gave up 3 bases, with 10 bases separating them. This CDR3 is CSAYKDPNEKLFF. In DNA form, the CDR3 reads TGCAGTGCTTATAAGGACCCTAATGAAAAACTGTTTTTT.

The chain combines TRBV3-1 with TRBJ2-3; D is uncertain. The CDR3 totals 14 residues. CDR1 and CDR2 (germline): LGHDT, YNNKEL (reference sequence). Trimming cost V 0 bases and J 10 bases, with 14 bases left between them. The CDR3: CASSQDPVGFPQYF. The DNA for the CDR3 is TGTGCCAGCAGCCAAGACCCCGTGGGCTTTCCGCAGTATTTT.